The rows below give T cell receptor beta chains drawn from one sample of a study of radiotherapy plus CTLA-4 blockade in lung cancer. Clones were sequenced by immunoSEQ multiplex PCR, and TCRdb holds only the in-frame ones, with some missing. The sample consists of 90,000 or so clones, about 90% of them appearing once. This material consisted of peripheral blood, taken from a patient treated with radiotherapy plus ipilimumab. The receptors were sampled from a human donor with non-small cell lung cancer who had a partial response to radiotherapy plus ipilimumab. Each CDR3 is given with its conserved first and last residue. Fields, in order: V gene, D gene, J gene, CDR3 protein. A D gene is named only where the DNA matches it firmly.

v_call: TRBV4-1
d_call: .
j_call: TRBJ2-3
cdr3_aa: CASSHSRGGRGKRTDTQYF

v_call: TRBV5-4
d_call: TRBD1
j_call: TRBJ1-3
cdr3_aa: CASSLQGANTIYF

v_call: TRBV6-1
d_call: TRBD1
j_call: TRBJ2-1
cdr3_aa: CASSPGQAEFGEQFF

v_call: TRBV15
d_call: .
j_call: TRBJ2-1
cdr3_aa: CATSPEPSAYYNEQFF

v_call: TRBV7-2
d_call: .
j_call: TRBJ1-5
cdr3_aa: CASSPGLFPQHF

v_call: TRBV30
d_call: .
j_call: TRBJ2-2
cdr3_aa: CAWRKSANTGELFF

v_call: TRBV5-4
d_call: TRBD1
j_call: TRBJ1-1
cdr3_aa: CANSLFPGTGDTEAFF

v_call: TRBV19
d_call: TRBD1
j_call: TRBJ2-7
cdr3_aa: CASSIGPRTGISYEQYF

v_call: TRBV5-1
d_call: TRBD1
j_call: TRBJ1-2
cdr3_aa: CASSLSGTGVYGYTF

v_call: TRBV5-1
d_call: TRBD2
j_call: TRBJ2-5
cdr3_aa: CASSLTSGSSETQYF

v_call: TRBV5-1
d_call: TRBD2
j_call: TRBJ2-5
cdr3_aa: CASSPGLIEETQYF

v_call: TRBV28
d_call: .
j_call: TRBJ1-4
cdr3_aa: CASSISVSTEKLFF

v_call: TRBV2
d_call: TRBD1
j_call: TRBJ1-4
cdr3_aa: CASRPGQGYEKLFF

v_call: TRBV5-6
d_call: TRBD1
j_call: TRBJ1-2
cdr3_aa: CASSSRDSNYGYTF

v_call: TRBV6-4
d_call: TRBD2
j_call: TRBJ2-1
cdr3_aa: CASSGTSGRVTYNEQFF

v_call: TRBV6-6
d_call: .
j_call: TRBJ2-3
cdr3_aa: CASTGGFQTDTQYF

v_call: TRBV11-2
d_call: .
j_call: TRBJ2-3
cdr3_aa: CASRNRVETDTQYF

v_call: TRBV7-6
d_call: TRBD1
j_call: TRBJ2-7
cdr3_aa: CASSPVGDRGRVYEQYF

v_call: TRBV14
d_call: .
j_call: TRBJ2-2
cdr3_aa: CASSPTRNTGELFF

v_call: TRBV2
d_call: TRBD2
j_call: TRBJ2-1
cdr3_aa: CAGRAGAGVFDEQFF

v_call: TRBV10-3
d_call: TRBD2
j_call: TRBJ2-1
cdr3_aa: CAIEGSAGGYNEQFF

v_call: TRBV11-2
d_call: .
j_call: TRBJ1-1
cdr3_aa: CASSPPPAGNTEAFF

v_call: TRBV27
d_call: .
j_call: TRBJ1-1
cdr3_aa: CASSFGVDTEAFF

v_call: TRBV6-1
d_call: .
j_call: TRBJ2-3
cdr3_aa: CASSDRGRGPDTQYF